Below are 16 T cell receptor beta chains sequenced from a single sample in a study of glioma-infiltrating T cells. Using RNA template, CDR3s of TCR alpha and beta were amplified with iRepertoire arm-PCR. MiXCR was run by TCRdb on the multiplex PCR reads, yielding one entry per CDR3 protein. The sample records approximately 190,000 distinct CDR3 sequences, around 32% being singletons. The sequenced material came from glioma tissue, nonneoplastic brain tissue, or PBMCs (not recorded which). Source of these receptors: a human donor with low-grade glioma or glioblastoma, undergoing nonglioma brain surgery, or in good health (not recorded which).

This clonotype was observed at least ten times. Written as DNA, the CDR3 is TGTGCCAGCAGTTTATTCGGGAGGACAGATACGCAGTATTTT. Protein: CASSLFGRTDTQYF. The chain recombines TRBV28 with TRBJ2-3; 7 bases are a match to TRBD2. V shed 1 base, J shed 3 bases, and the junction held 1 base outside the gene matches. The CDR3 is 14 amino acids. Germline V lookup: CDR1 MDHEN, CDR2 SYDVKM.

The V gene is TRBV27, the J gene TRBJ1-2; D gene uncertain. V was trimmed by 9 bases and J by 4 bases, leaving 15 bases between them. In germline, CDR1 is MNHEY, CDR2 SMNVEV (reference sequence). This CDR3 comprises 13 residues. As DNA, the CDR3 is TGTGCCAGTTCTCGGAGTGCGGGCTATGGCTACACCTTC. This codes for CASSRSAGYGYTF.

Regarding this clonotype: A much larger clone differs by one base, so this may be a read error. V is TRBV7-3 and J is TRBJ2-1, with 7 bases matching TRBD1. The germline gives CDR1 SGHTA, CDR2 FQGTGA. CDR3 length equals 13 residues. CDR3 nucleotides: TGTGTTGAGGGGGCGGGCCCCTACAATGAGCATTTCTTC. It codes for CVEGAGPYNEHFF.

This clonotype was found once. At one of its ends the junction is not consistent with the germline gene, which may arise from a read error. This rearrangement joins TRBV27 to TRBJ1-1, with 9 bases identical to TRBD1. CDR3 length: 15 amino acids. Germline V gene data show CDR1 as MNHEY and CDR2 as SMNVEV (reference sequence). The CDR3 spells CSSICWTGVNTEAFF. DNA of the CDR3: TGTTCCAGCATTTGCTGGACAGGGGTTAACACTGAAGCTTTCTTT.

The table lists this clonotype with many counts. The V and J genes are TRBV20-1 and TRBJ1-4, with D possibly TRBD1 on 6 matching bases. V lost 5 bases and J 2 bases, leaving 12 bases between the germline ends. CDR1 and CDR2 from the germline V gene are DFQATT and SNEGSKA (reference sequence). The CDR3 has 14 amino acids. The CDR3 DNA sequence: TGCAGTGCTTCATCAGGGGCCACTAATGAAAAACTGTTTTTT. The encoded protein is CSASSGATNEKLFF.

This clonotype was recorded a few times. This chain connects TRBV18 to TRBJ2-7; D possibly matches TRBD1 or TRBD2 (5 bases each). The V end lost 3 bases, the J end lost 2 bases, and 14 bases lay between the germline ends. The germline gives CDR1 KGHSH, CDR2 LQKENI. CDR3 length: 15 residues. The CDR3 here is CASSPTGPPAYEQYF. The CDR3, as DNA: TGTGCCAGCTCACCTACGGGGCCACCCGCCTACGAGCAGTACTTC.

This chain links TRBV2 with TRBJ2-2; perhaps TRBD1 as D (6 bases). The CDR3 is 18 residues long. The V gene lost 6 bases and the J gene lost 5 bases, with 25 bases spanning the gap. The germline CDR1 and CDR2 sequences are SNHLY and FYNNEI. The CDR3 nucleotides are TGTGCCAGCAGACGCAACCGAGGACAGAGCGAAAGGACCGGGGAGCTGTTTTTT. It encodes CASRRNRGQSERTGELFF.

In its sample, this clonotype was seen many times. The CDR3: CSAPKRVAPYEQYF. CDR3 sequence (DNA): TGCAGTGCTCCTAAGCGGGTAGCGCCCTACGAGCAGTACTTC. The genes are TRBV20-1 and TRBJ2-7, with a possible D match to TRBD2 (6 bases). Trimming took off 5 bases at V and 2 bases at J, with 16 bases between the two ends. CDR1 and CDR2 from the germline V gene are DFQATT and SNEGSKA (reference sequence). The CDR3 has 14 amino acids.

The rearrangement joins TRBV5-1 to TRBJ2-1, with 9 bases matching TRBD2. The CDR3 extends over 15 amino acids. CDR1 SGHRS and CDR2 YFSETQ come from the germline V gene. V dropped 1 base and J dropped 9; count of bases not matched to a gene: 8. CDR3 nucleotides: TGCGCCAGCAGCTTGAGTAGCGGGAGTTCCGCTGAGCAGTTCTTC. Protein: CASSLSSGSSAEQFF.

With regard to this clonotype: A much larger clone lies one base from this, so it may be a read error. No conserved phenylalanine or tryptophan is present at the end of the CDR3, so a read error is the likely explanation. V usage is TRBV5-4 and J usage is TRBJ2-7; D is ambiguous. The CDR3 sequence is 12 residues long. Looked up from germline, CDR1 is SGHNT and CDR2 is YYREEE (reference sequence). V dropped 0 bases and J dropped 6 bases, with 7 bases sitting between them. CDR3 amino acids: CASSLDAVEQYL. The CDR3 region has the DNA TGTGCCAGCAGCTTGGATGCGGTCGAGCAGTACCTC.

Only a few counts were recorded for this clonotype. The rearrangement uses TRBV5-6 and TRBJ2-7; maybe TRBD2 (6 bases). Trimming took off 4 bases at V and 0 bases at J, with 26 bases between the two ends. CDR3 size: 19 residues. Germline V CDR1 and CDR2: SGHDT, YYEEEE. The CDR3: CASSHPPTDTGLLSYEQYF. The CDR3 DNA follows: TGTGCCAGCAGCCACCCCCCGACCGATACAGGACTACTCTCCTACGAGCAGTACTTC.

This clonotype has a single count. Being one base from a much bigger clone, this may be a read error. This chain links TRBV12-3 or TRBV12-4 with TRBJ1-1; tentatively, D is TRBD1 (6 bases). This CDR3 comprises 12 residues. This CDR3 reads CASRGGYTEDFF. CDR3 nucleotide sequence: TGTGCCAGCCGCGGGGGCTACACTGAAGATTTCTTT.

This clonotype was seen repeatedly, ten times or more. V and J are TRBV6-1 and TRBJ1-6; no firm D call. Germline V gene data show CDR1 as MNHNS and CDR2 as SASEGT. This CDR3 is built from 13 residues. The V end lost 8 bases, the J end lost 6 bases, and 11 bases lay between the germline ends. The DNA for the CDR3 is TGTGCCAGCCAATTTGGGGTTAATTCACCCCTCCACTTT. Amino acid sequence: CASQFGVNSPLHF.

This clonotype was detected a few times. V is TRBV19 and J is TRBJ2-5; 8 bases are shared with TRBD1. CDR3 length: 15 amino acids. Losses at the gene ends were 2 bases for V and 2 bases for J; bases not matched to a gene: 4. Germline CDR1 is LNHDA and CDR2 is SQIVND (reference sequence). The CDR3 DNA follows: TGTGCCAGTAGTATACTCGGGACAGGACAAGAGACCCAGTACTTC. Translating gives CASSILGTGQETQYF.

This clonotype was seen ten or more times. For the CDR3, the DNA is TGTGCCAGCAGTACACAGGGCGGCACTGAAGCTTTCTTT. Translated: CASSTQGGTEAFF. The chain employs TRBV7-2 and TRBJ1-1; D perhaps matches TRBD1 (6 bases). Per germline, CDR1 SGHTA and CDR2 FQGNSA. This CDR3 is 13 amino acids long. V lost 6 bases and J lost 4, with 12 bases in between.

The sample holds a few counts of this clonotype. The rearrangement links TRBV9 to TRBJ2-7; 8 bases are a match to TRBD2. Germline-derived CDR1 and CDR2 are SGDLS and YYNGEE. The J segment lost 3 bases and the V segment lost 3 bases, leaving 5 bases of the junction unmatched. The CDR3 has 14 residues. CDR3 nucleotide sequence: TGTGCCAGCAGCGCTACCGGGACTAGCTACGAGCAGTACTTC. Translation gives CASSATGTSYEQYF.